The 20 T cell receptor beta chains given below trace back to one sample, sequenced in a study of T-cell reconstitution after alpha-beta-depleted transplantation in children. Library preparation (for TCRbeta) was performed with unique molecular identifiers. MiXCR was run by TCRdb on the PCR reads, yielding one entry per CDR3 protein. The sample comprises hundreds of thousands of distinct CDR3 sequences, 16% of which are singletons, and about 4.6% rests with the top ten. The sample here was PBMCs, mostly from graft donor cells, taken 360 days after TCRalphabeta/CD19-depleted stem cell transplant. All receptors derive from a male patient between 10 and 17 years old who had a stem cell transplant for acute lymphoblastic leukemia, so the T cells may come from the graft donor.

The chain uses TRBV20-1 and TRBJ2-7; D uncertain. This CDR3 is built from 15 residues. The germline gives CDR1 DFQATT, CDR2 SNEGSKA (reference sequence). The V end lost 2 bases, the J end lost 4 bases, and 18 bases lay between the germline ends. The CDR3 spells CSARSLQSTTYEQYF. DNA of the CDR3: TGCAGTGCTAGATCGCTCCAGTCCACTACTTACGAGCAGTACTTC.

This clonotype was counted at least ten times. The V call is TRBV12-3 or TRBV12-4, the J call TRBJ1-5; D is unresolved. V gave up 3 bases and J gave up 14 bases, with 11 bases separating them. The CDR3 consists of 11 residues. The CDR3 DNA reads as TGTGCCAGCAGTTTCCGGGCGGCCAAGCATTTT. Protein product: CASSFRAAKHF.

The sample holds a few counts of this clonotype. The chain recombines TRBV2 with TRBJ1-5, with 7 bases aligning to TRBD1. This CDR3 comprises 17 residues. Germline CDR1 SNHLY, CDR2 FYNNEI. The V and J ends lost 5 bases and 1 base, in that order; junction bases with no gene match: 11. CDR3 in amino acids: CASSSSGGTRSNQPQHF. CDR3 bases: TGTGCCAGCAGTTCTTCAGGGGGGACTAGGAGCAATCAGCCCCAGCATTTT. The whole variable domain, remainder taken from reference TRBV2 and TRBJ1-5, is EPEVTQTPSHQVTQMGQEVILRCVPISNHLYFYWYRQILGQKVEFLVSFYNNEISEKSEIFDDQFSVERPDGSNFTLKIRSTKLEDSAMYFCASSSSGGTRSNQPQHFGDGTRLSIL.

V and J are TRBV5-1 and TRBJ2-3; 9 nucleotides agree with TRBD2. The CDR3 covers 17 residues. J lost 5 bases, V lost 0 bases, and 10 bases had no gene match. The germline V gene encodes CDR1 SGHRS and CDR2 YFSETQ. Written as DNA, the CDR3 is TGCGCCAGCAGCTTGGCCTCAATAGCGGGAGTTGAAGATACGCAGTATTTT. This gives the protein CASSLASIAGVEDTQYF.

This clonotype was counted ten times or more. DNA for the CDR3: TGCAGCGTTGAAGACCCCCTCGGGACTAGCAATGAGCAGTTCTTC. Protein sequence: CSVEDPLGTSNEQFF. The rearrangement joins TRBV29-1 to TRBJ2-1, with TRBD2 identical over 8 bases. Germline CDR1 reads SQVTM; CDR2 reads ANQGSEA. The J segment lost 6 bases and the V segment lost 0 bases, leaving 7 bases of the junction unmatched. The CDR3 runs 15 residues.

In its sample, this clonotype was seen a few times. This chain uses TRBV6-5 with TRBJ2-6, with D unclear. This CDR3 spans 15 amino acids. V was cut by 2 bases and J by 0 bases, with 5 bases left in between. Germline loops: CDR1 MNHEY, CDR2 SVGAGI. The CDR3 DNA is TGTGCCAGCAGTTACGGGCCCTCTGGGGCCAACGTCCTGACTTTC. Translation gives CASSYGPSGANVLTF.

The CDR3 region is CASSSLTVLAGGRNEQFF. The CDR3 DNA is TGCGCCAGCAGCTCATTGACCGTACTAGCGGGGGGGAGAAATGAGCAGTTCTTC. The chain links TRBV5-1 to TRBJ2-1, with 13 bases aligning to TRBD2. The germline gives CDR1 SGHRS, CDR2 YFSETQ. This CDR3 has 18 amino acids. The ends lost 3 bases at V and 7 bases at J; junction bases unmatched: 13.

This clonotype was picked up many times. This chain joins TRBV5-1 and TRBJ1-2; D may be TRBD1 (5 bases). The germline V gene has CDR1 SGHRS and CDR2 YFSETQ. CDR3 length: 14 residues. The ends were cut back, 6 bases at V and 0 bases at J, with 12 bases in the middle. The DNA for the CDR3 is TGCGCCAGCACCCTTGGGGGACCTAACTATGGCTACACCTTC. It specifies CASTLGGPNYGYTF. Variable domain in full (rest from reference TRBV5-1 and TRBJ1-2): KAGVTQTPRYLIKTRGQQVTLSCSPISGHRSVSWYQQTPGQGLQFLFEYFSETQRNKGNFPGRFSGRQFSNSRSEMNVSTLELGDSALYLCASTLGGPNYGYTFGSGTRLTVV.

This clonotype was found a few times. The genes are TRBV5-1 and TRBJ1-2; no reliable D call. The CDR3 is 14 amino acids. The germline V gene encodes CDR1 SGHRS and CDR2 YFSETQ. Between the trimmed V and J ends, which lost 0 bases and 2 bases, there was a span of 8 bases. The CDR3 here is CASSLDTPNYGYTF. The CDR3 DNA follows: TGCGCCAGCAGCTTGGACACCCCAAACTATGGCTACACCTTC.

J is TRBJ1-2 and V is TRBV12-5; D call uncertain. Trimming stripped 9 bases from V and 8 bases from J, with 19 bases between. The CDR3 contains 13 residues. The germline V gene encodes CDR1 LGHNT and CDR2 FRNRAP. The CDR3 protein is CASATVGSNGYTF. The CDR3 DNA is TGTGCTAGCGCTACAGTAGGTTCGAACGGCTACACCTTC.

This clonotype has at least ten counts. The J gene is TRBJ2-3, the V gene TRBV28; 8 nucleotides match TRBD1. In germline, CDR1 is MDHEN, CDR2 SYDVKM. The junction had 13 bases not matched to a gene; V was cut back by 8 bases and J by 3 bases. The length of the CDR3 is 16 residues. CDR3 sequence: CASSPRRQGATDTQYF. The CDR3 DNA reads TGTGCCAGCTCTCCGAGGAGGCAGGGGGCAACAGATACGCAGTATTTT.

This clonotype was seen only a few times. V and J are TRBV2 and TRBJ2-5; 12 bases map to TRBD1. Germline V gene data show CDR1 as SNHLY and CDR2 as FYNNEI. This CDR3 contains 15 residues. Trimming removed 5 bases from V and 5 bases from J; junction bases left unmatched: 6. CDR3 DNA: TGTGCCAGCAGTCGCGGGACAGGGGGCTCGGAGACCCAGTACTTC. This encodes CASSRGTGGSETQYF.

This chain connects TRBV6-5 to TRBJ1-1, with D possibly TRBD1 on 5 matching bases. Trimming pared 5 bases from V and 2 bases from J, leaving 12 bases between. CDR1 MNHEY and CDR2 SVGAGI come from the germline V gene. CDR3 length equals 14 residues. DNA for the CDR3: TGTGCCAGCAGTAACACCGGGACTAACACTGAAGCTTTCTTT. This translates into CASSNTGTNTEAFF.

This clonotype was counted at least ten times. This chain links TRBV6-5 with TRBJ1-5, with D unresolved. Germline V gives CDR1 MNHEY, CDR2 SVGAGI. CDR3 length equals 16 residues. Trimming cost V 1 base and J 1 base, with 11 bases left between them. The CDR3 here is CASSYFPRGSNQPQHF. CDR3 DNA sequence: TGTGCCAGCAGTTACTTCCCGCGGGGAAGCAATCAGCCCCAGCATTTT.

This clonotype was seen a handful of times. CDR3 coding DNA: TGTGCCAGCAGTGCGTCCCCAACGGGACTTGTTATCTCCTACTTC. Encoded protein: CASSASPTGLVISYF. J is TRBJ2-7 and V is TRBV6-1; possible D gene TRBD2, 6 bases. The CDR3 contains 15 residues. Trimming took off 4 bases at V and 13 bases at J, with 26 bases between the two ends. Germline CDR1 reads MNHNS; CDR2 reads SASEGT.

The V call is TRBV15, the J call TRBJ1-2; possible D gene TRBD1, 6 bases. CDR1 is LNHNV and CDR2 is YYDKDF in the germline V gene (reference sequence). The CDR3 is 14 residues long. V dropped 6 bases and J dropped 4 bases, with 15 bases sitting between them. For the CDR3, the DNA is TGTGCCACCAGGCTGGGGGGCGCAGGCTATGGCTACACCTTC. Protein product: CATRLGGAGYGYTF.

This clonotype has only a few counts. The chain joins TRBV12-3 or TRBV12-4 to TRBJ2-3; TRBD2 aligns across 12 bases. Unmatched junction bases numbered 6, after V lost 3 bases and J lost 5 bases. The CDR3 sequence is 16 residues long. The CDR3 protein is CASSFGPSGREDTQYF. The CDR3 DNA follows: TGTGCCAGCAGTTTCGGTCCTAGCGGGAGGGAAGATACGCAGTATTTT.

The rearrangement joins TRBV7-9 to TRBJ2-1; 8 bases are shared with TRBD2. Trimming took 5 bases from V and 1 from J; bases not matched to a gene: 7. The CDR3 is 16 amino acids. CDR1 and CDR2 (germline): SEHNR, FQNEAQ (reference sequence). CDR3 DNA: TGTGCCAGCAGCCCCCGGGGACTAGTTTCCTACAATGAGCAGTTCTTC. Its translation: CASSPRGLVSYNEQFF.

V gene TRBV19 combines with J gene TRBJ2-7; 7 nucleotides align to TRBD2. CDR1 is LNHDA, CDR2 SQIVND, per germline (reference sequence). The CDR3 length is 15 residues. J was trimmed by 0 bases and V by 3 bases; bases with no gene match: 5. CDR3 nucleotide sequence: TGTGCCAGTAGTATCCAGTCTAGCGGCTCCTACGAGCAGTACTTC. Protein sequence: CASSIQSSGSYEQYF.

The rearrangement uses TRBV12-3 or TRBV12-4 and TRBJ2-3; D possibly corresponds to TRBD2 (5 bases). The V end lost 5 bases, the J end lost 5 bases, and 8 bases lay between the germline ends. The CDR3 consists of 12 residues. The CDR3 bases are TGTGCCAGCAGTACTAGAGAAGATACGCAGTATTTT. Translating gives CASSTREDTQYF.